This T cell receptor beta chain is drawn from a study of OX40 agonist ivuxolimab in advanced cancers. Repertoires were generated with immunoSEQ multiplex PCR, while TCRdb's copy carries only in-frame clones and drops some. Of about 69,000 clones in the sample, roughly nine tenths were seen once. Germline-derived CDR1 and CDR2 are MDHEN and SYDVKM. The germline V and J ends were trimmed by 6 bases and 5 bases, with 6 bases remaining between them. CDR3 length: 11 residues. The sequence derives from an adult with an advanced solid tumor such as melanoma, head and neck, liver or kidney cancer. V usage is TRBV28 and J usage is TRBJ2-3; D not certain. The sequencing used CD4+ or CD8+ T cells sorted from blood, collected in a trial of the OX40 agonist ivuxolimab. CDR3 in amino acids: CASSPRDTQYF. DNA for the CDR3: TGTGCCAGCAGCCCCCGAGATACGCAGTATTTT.